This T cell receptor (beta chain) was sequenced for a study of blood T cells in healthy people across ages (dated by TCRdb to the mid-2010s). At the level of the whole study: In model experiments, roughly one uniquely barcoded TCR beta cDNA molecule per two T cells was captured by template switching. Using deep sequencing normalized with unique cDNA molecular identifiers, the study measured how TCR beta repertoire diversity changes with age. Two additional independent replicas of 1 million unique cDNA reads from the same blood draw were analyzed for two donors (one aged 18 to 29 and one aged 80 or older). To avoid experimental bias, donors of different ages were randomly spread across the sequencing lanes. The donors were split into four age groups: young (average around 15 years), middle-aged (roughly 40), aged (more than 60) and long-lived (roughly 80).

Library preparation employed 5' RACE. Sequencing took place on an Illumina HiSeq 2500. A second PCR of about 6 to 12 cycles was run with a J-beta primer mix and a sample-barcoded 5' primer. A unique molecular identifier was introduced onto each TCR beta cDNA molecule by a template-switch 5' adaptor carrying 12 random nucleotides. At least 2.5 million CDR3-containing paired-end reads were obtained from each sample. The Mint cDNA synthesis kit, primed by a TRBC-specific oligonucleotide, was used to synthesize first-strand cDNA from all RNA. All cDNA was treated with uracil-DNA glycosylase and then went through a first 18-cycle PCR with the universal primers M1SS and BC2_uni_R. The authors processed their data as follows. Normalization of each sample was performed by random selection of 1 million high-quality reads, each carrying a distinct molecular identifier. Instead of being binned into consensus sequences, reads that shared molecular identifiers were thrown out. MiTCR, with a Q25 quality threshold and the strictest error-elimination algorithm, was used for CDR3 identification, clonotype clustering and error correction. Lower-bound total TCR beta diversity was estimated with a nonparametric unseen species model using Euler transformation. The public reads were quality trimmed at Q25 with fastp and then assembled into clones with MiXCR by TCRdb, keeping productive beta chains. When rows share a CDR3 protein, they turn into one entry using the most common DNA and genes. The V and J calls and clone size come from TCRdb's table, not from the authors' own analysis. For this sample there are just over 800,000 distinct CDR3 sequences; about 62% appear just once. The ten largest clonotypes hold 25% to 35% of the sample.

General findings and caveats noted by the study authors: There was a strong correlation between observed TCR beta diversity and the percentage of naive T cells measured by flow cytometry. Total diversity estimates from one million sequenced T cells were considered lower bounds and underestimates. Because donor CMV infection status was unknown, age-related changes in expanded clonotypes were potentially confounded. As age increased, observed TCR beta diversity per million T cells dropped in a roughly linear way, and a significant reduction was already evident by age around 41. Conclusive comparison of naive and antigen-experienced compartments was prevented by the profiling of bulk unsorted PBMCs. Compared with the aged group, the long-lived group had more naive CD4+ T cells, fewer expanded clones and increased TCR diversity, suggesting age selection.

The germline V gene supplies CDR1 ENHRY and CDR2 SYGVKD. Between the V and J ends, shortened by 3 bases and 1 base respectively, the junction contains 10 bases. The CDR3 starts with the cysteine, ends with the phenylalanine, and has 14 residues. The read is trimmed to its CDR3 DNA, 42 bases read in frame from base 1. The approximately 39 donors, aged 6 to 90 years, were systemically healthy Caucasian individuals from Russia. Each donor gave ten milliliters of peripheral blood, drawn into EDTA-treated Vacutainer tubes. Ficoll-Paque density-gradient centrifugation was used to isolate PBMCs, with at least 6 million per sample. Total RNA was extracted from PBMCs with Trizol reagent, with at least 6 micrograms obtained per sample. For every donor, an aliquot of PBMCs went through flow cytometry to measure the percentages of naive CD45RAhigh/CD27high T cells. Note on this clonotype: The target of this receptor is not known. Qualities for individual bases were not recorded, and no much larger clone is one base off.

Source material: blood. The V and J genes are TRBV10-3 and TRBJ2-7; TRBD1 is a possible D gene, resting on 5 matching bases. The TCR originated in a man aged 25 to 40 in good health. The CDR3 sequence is CAISESGPSYEQYF. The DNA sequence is TGTGCCATCAGTGAATCAGGGCCTTCCTACGAGCAGTACTTC.